This entry features one TCR beta chain sequence. Sequencing used immunoSEQ multiplex PCR; TCRdb keeps in-frame clones, though not all of them. The top ten hold roughly 3.1% of the sample, which has 120,000 to 150,000 clones, 90% seen once. The data originate from a study of T cell responses to AZD1222 COVID-19 vaccine. This TCR derives from an adult in good health. Sample: peripheral blood, taken on day 0 of AZD1222 vaccination.

The CDR3 coding sequence is TGCGCCAGCAGCCCAGAAAATCAGCCCCAGCATTTT. It specifies CASSPENQPQHF. The genes are TRBV5-1 and TRBJ1-5; D remains ambiguous. Germline V gene sequence: CDR1 SGHRS, CDR2 YFSETQ. V lost 4 bases to trimming and J lost 4 bases, with 6 bases between them. This CDR3 has 12 amino acids.